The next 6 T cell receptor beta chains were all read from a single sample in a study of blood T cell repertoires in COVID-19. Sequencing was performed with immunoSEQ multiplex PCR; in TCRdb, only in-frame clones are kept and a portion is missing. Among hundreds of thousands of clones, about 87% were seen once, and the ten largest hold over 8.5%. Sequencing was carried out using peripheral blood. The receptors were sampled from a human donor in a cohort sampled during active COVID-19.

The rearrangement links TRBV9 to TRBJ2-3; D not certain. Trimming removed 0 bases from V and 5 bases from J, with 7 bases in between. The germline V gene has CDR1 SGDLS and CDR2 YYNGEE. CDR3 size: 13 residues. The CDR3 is CASSVDPEDTQYF. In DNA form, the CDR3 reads TGTGCCAGCAGCGTAGATCCAGAAGATACGCAGTATTTT.

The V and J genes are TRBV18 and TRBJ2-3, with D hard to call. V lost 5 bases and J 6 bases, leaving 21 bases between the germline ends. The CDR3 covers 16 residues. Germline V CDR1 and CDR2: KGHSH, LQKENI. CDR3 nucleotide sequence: TGTGCCAGCTCAAAAAATAGTTTGTCTAGTGGCGATACGCAGTATTTT. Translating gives CASSKNSLSSGDTQYF.

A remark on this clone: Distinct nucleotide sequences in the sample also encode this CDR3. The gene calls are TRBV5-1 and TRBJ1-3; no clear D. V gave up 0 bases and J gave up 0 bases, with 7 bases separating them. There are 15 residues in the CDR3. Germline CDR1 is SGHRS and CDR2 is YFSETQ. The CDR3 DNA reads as TGCGCCAGCAGCTTGGGCAGAACCTCTGGAAACACCATATATTTT. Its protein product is CASSLGRTSGNTIYF. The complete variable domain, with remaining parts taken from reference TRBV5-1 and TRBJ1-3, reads KAGVTQTPRYLIKTRGQQVTLSCSPISGHRSVSWYQQTPGQGLQFLFEYFSETQRNKGNFPGRFSGRQFSNSRSEMNVSTLELGDSALYLCASSLGRTSGNTIYFGEGSWLTVV.

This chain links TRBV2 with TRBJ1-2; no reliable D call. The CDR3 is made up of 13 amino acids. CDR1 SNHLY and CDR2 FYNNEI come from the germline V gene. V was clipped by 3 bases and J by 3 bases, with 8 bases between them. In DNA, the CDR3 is TGTGCCAGCAGTGATCGAGAGGACTATGGCTACACCTTC. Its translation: CASSDREDYGYTF.

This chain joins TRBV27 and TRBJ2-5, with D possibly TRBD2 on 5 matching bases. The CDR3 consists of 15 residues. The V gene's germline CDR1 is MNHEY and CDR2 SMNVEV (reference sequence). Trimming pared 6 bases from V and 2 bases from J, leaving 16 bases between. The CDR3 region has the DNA TGTGCCAGCAGCTCTTTGTGGGGAGTTCAAGAGACCCAGTACTTC. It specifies CASSSLWGVQETQYF.

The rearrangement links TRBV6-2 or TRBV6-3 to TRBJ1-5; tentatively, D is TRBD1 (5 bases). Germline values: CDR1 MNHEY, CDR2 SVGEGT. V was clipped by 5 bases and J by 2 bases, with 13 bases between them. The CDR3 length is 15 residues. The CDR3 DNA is TGTGCCAGCAGTCCGCAGGGATTTGGCAATCAGCCCCAGCATTTT. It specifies CASSPQGFGNQPQHF.